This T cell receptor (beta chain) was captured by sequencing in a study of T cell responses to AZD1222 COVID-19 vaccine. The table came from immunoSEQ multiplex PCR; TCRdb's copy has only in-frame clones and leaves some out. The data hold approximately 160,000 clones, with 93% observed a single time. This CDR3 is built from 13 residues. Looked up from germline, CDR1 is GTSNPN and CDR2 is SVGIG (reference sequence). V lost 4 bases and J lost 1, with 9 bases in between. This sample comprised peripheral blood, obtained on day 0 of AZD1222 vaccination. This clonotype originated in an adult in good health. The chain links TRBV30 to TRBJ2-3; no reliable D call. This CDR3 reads CAWILPGTDTQYF. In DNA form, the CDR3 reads TGTGCCTGGATACTGCCGGGCACAGATACGCAGTATTTT.